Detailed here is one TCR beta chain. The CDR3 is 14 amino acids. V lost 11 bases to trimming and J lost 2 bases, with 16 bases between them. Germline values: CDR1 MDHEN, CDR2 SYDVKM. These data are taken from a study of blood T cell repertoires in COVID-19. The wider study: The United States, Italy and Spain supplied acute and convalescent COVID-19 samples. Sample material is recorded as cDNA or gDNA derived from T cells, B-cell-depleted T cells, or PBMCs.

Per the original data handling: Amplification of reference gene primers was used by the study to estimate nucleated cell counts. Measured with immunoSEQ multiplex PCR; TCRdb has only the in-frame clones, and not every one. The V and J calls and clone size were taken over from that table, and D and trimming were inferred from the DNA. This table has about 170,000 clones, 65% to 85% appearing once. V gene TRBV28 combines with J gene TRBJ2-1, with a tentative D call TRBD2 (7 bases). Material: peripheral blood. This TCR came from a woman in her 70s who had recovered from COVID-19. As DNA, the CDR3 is TGTGCCCTCAGGCGGGGGCTCCCCTACAATGAGCAGTTCTTC. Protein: CALRRGLPYNEQFF.